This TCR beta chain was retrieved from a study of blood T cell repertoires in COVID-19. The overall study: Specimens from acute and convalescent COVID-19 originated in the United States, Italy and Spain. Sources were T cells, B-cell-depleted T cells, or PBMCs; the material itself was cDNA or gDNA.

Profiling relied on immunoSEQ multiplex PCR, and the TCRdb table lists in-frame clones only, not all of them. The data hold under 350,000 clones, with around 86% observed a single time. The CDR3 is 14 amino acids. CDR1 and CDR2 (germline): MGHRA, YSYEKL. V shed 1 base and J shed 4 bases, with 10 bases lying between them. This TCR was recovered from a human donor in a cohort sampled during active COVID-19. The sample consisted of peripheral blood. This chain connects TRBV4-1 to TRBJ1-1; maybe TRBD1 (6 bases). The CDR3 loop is CASSQAGVITEAFF. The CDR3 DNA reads TGCGCCAGCAGCCAAGCAGGGGTTATCACTGAAGCTTTCTTT.